The 4 T cell receptor beta chains below were found in one sample sequenced in a study of T cell repertoires in cytomegalovirus infection. A single record per CDR3 protein comes from TCRdb applying MiXCR to the reads. This table holds 170,000 or so distinct CDR3 sequences, approximately 18% found once. Sequencing was carried out using CD8+ T cells from PBMCs. The receptors shown here come from a human donor in good health (CMV status not recorded). Some clones in this sample may be carry-over from other donors' samples.

This clonotype came up a few times. The chain has TRBV6-1 and TRBJ1-2; D unclear. Trimming shortened V by 0 bases and J by 1 base, and 9 bases separated the two germline ends. CDR1 MNHNS and CDR2 SASEGT come from the germline V gene. The CDR3 extends over 15 amino acids. CDR3 region: CASSEAFFDNYGYTF. DNA of the CDR3: TGTGCCAGCAGTGAAGCGTTCTTCGATAACTATGGCTACACCTTC.

This clonotype was observed a few times. The CDR3 DNA follows: TGCGCCAGTTGGGGCGTTGGGGCCCTAAAACCGGGACAGGGGGACTATGGCTACACCTTC. Amino acids: CASWGVGALKPGQGDYGYTF. This sequence joins TRBV5-1 and TRBJ1-2; 11 bases align to TRBD1. This CDR3 region has 20 residues. V was clipped by 8 bases and J by 3 bases; unmatched bases: 24. CDR1 is SGHRS and CDR2 is YFSETQ in the germline V gene. Full variable domain (outside the CDR3, taken from reference TRBV5-1 and TRBJ1-2): KAGVTQTPRYLIKTRGQQVTLSCSPISGHRSVSWYQQTPGQGLQFLFEYFSETQRNKGNFPGRFSGRQFSNSRSEMNVSTLELGDSALYLCASWGVGALKPGQGDYGYTFGSGTRLTVV.

The V gene is TRBV7-8, the J gene TRBJ1-2; D gene ambiguous. Deletions cut 1 base from V and 5 bases from J, with 8 bases between. The CDR3 is made up of 13 amino acids. Germline V gives CDR1 SGHVS, CDR2 FQNEAQ. CDR3 amino acids: CASSLGPQYGYTF. The CDR3 nucleotides are TGTGCCAGCAGCTTAGGCCCACAATATGGCTACACCTTC.

The V call is TRBV7-9, the J call TRBJ2-7; 7 positions match TRBD1. CDR1 and CDR2 from the germline V gene are SEHNR and FQNEAQ (reference sequence). Trimming took 4 bases from V and 6 from J; bases not matched to a gene: 9. The CDR3 sequence is 14 residues long. The DNA of the CDR3 is TGTGCCAGCAGCTCCTACTCGGACAGGCGCGAGCAGTACTTC. It codes for CASSSYSDRREQYF.